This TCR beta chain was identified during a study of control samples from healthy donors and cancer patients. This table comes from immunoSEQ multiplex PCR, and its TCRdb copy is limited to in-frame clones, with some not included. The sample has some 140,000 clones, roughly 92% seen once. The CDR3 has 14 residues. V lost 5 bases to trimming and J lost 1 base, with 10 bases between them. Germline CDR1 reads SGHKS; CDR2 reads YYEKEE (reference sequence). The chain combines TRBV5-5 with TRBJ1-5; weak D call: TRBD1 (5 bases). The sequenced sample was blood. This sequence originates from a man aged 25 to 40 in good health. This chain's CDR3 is CASSPTVSNQPQHF. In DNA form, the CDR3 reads TGTGCCAGCAGTCCGACAGTAAGCAATCAGCCCCAGCATTTT.